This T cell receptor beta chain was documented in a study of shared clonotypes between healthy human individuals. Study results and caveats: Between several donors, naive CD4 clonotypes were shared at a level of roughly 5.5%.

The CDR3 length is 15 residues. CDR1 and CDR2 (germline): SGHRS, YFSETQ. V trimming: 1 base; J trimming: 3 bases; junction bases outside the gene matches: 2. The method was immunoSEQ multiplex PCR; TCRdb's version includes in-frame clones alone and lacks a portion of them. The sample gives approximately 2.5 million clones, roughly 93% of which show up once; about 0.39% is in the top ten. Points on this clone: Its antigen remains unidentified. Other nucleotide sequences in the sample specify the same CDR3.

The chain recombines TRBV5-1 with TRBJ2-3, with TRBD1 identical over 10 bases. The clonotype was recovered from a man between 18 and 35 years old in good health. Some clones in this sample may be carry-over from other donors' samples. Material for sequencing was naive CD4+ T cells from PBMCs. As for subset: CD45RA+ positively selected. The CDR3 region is CASSLLGQGTDTQYF. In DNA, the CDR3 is TGCGCCAGCAGCTTGCTGGGACAGGGGACAGATACGCAGTATTTT. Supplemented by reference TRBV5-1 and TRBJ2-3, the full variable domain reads KAGVTQTPRYLIKTRGQQVTLSCSPISGHRSVSWYQQTPGQGLQFLFEYFSETQRNKGNFPGRFSGRQFSNSRSEMNVSTLELGDSALYLCASSLLGQGTDTQYFGPGTRLTVL.